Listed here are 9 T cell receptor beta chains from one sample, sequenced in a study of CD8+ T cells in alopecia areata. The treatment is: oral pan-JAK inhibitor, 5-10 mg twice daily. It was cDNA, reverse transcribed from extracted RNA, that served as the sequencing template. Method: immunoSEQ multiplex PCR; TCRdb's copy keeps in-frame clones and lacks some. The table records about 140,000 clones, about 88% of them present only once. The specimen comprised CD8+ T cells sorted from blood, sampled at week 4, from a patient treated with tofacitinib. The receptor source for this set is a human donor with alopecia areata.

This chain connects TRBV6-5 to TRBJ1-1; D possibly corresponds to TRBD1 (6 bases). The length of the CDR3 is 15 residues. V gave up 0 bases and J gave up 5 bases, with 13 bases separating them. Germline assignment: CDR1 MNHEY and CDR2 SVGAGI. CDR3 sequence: CASSYSGGVSTEAFF. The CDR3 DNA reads TGTGCCAGCAGTTACTCGGGGGGCGTGAGTACTGAAGCTTTCTTT.

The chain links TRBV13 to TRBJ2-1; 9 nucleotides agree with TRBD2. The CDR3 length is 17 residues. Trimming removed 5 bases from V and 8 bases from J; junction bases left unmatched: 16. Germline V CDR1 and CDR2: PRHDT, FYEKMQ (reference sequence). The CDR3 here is CASSPESSSGVMYEQFF. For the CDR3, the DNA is TGTGCCAGCAGCCCAGAGTCCTCTAGCGGGGTTATGTATGAGCAGTTCTTC.

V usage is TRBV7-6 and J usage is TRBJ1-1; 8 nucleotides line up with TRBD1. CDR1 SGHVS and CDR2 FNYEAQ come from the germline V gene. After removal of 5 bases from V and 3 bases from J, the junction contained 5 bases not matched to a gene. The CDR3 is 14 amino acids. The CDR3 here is CASSTGTGHTEAFF. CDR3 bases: TGTGCCAGCAGCACAGGGACAGGTCACACTGAAGCTTTCTTT.

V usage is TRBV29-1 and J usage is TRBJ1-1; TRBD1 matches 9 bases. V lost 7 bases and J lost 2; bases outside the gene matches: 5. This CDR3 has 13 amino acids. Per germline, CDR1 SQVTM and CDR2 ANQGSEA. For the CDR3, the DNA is TGCAGCGAACAGACAGGGGGAAACACTGAAGCTTTCTTT. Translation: CSEQTGGNTEAFF.

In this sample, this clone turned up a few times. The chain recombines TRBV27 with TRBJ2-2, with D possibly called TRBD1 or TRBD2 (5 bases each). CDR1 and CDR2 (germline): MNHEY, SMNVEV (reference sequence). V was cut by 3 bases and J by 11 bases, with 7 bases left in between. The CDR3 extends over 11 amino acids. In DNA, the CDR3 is TGTGCCAGCAGTTTGGGGGTCGAGCTGTTTTTT. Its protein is CASSLGVELFF.

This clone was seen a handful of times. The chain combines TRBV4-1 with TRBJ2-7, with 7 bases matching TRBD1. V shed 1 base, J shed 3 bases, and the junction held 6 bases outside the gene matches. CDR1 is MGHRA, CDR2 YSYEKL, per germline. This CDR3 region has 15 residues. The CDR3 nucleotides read TGCGCCAGCAGCCAAGTGACGACAGGGTACTACGAGCAGTACTTC. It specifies CASSQVTTGYYEQYF.

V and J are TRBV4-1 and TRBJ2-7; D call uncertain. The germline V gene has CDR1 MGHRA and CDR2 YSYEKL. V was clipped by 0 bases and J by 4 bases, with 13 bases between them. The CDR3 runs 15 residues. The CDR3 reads CASSQDAGSGYEQYF. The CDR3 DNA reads TGCGCCAGCAGCCAAGACGCAGGTTCTGGGTACGAGCAGTACTTC.

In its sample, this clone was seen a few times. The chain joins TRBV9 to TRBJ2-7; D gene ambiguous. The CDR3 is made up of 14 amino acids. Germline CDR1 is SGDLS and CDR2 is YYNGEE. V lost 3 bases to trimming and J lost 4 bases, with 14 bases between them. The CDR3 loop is CASSAYGVGYEQYF. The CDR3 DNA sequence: TGTGCCAGCAGCGCCTATGGAGTGGGGTACGAGCAGTACTTC.

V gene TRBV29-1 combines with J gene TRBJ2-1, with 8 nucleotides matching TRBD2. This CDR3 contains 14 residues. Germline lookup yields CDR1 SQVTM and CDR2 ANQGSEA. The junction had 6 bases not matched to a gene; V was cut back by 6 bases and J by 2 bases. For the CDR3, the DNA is TGCAGCGTAATGGGCGGGGGGACCTACAATGAGCAGTTCTTC. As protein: CSVMGGGTYNEQFF.